The clone carrying this T cell receptor beta chain was detected many times. Its target is not known. Healthy Caucasian individuals made up all the donors. There are 13 residues in the CDR3. The V end was cut by 2 bases, the J end by 4 bases, with 9 bases between. The record originates from a study of identical twins. Whole-study results and caveats: Not following the same donors, the study drew its conclusions from cross-sectional statistical analysis.

TCRdb re-derived calls from the 5' RACE reads in MiXCR, one entry per CDR3 protein. Of about 240,000 distinct CDR3 sequences in the sample, approximately 10% were seen once. The chain uses TRBV12-3 or TRBV12-4 and TRBJ2-7; D remains ambiguous. Material: memory T cells sorted from blood. This receptor was identified in a man aged 50 or older in good health. CDR3 DNA: TGTGCCAGCAGTTTAAACGGACGGTACGAGCAGTACTTC. Protein product: CASSLNGRYEQYF.